This T cell receptor (beta chain) was identified during a study of blood T cell repertoires in COVID-19. The table came from immunoSEQ multiplex PCR; TCRdb's copy has only in-frame clones and leaves some out. The data show about 230,000 clones, roughly 85% seen once. Patients from Seattle were sampled longitudinally, starting during active infection. CDR1 and CDR2 from the germline V gene are MNHNY and SVGAGI (reference sequence). V was pared by 1 base and J by 0 bases, with 8 bases between. There are 15 residues in the CDR3. The source material was peripheral blood. The TCR originated in a man in his forties or fifties with COVID-19, enrolled during active disease. This rearrangement joins TRBV6-6 to TRBJ2-3, with D perhaps TRBD2 (5 bases). CDR3 region: CASSYLAGSTDTQYF. CDR3 nucleotides: TGTGCCAGCAGTTACTTGGCGGGTAGCACAGATACGCAGTATTTT.